These 9 T cell receptor beta chains originate from one sample sequenced in a study of cytomegalovirus exposure and HLA in healthy donors. Primers included in the PCR were 60 Vbeta and 13 Jbeta primers. Assay used: immunoSEQ multiplex PCR; TCRdb lists only in-frame clones, some missing. The table has approximately 68,000 clones, around 75% seen once; the top ten hold 7% to 9.5%. The specimen sequenced was PBMCs. The receptors shown here come from a woman aged 25 to 39 in good health and CMV-seropositive.

The V call is TRBV15, the J call TRBJ2-6; TRBD1 agrees at 7 bases. V shed 3 bases, J shed 2 bases, and the junction held 10 bases outside the gene matches. This CDR3 spans 18 amino acids. Germline values: CDR1 LNHNV, CDR2 YYDKDF (reference sequence). The CDR3 here is CATSSGQAAWAGANVLTF. The CDR3 nucleotides read TGTGCCACCAGCAGCGGACAGGCTGCTTGGGCTGGGGCCAACGTCCTGACTTTC.

This clone appeared a few times. J is TRBJ1-2 and V is TRBV7-9; 8 bases agree with TRBD1. Trimming took 5 bases from V and 0 from J; bases not matched to a gene: 11. Germline-derived CDR1 and CDR2 are SEHNR and FQNEAQ (reference sequence). The CDR3 loop spans 17 amino acids. Here the CDR3 DNA reads TGTGCCAGCAGCAGGGTGACAGGGGCCCACGCTAACTATGGCTACACCTTC. This gives the protein CASSRVTGAHANYGYTF.

V gene TRBV30 combines with J gene TRBJ2-3, with 9 bases that match TRBD2. In germline, CDR1 is GTSNPN, CDR2 SVGIG (reference sequence). V shed 5 bases and J 5 bases; nucleotides not matched to a gene: 8. This CDR3 has 14 residues. Here the CDR3 DNA reads TGTGCCTGGGAGGCGGGAGGGCCCGGAGATACGCAGTATTTT. Translating it yields CAWEAGGPGDTQYF.

The chain uses TRBV6-1 and TRBJ1-2, with a weak D call TRBD1 (6 bases). V dropped 6 bases and J dropped 4 bases, with 9 bases sitting between them. Germline V lookup: CDR1 MNHNS, CDR2 SASEGT. The CDR3 contains 12 residues. CDR3 in amino acids: CASRDRLYGYTF. In DNA, the CDR3 is TGTGCCAGCAGGGACAGACTCTATGGCTACACCTTC.

The V gene is TRBV7-9, the J gene TRBJ2-5, with 8 bases identical to TRBD2. The CDR3 consists of 14 residues. J was trimmed by 6 bases and V by 5 bases; bases with no gene match: 8. The germline gives CDR1 SEHNR, CDR2 FQNEAQ (reference sequence). CDR3 DNA: TGTGCCAGCAGCGCCGGGGTAGCGGGAAAGACCCAGTACTTC. It translates to CASSAGVAGKTQYF.

The chain has TRBV11-2 and TRBJ2-7; no definite D call. This CDR3 has 14 amino acids. Germline CDR1 is SGHAT and CDR2 is FQNNGV. Trimming took off 7 bases at V and 2 bases at J, with 15 bases between the two ends. CDR3: CASTVRQVAYEQYF. The CDR3 DNA follows: TGTGCCAGCACCGTCAGGCAGGTGGCCTACGAGCAGTACTTC.

This clone was counted once. The rearrangement uses TRBV7-2 and TRBJ1-1; D is possibly TRBD1 (6 bases). The length of the CDR3 is 13 residues. V shed 1 base and J shed 6 bases, with 9 bases lying between them. From germline, CDR1 is SGHTA and CDR2 FQGNSA. The CDR3 reads CASSLDRVAEAFF. In nucleotides, the CDR3 is TGTGCCAGCAGCTTAGACAGGGTCGCTGAAGCTTTCTTT.

CDR3 region: CAISESTPTSGRDEQYF. CDR3 sequence (DNA): TGTGCCATCAGTGAGTCGACCCCCACTAGCGGGAGGGACGAGCAGTACTTC. This chain connects TRBV10-3 to TRBJ2-7; TRBD2 matches 13 bases. The CDR3 is made up of 17 amino acids. The V segment lost 0 bases and the J segment 5 bases; nucleotides outside the gene matches: 7. Germline CDR1 ENHRY, CDR2 SYGVKD.

This clone was seen a few times. J is TRBJ1-1 and V is TRBV27, with TRBD1 matching over 7 bases. With V trimmed by 4 bases and J by 3 bases, 8 bases remained unmatched. Germline loops: CDR1 MNHEY, CDR2 SMNVEV (reference sequence). CDR3 size: 15 residues. CDR3 in amino acids: CASSYDREVDTEAFF. In DNA, the CDR3 is TGTGCCAGCAGTTACGACAGGGAGGTCGACACTGAAGCTTTCTTT.